This TCR beta chain was captured in a study of blood T cell repertoires in COVID-19. Participant age was 18 to 89 years, and participants resided in about two dozen US areas. Authors' methods: From reference gene primer amplification, estimates of nucleated cell counts were derived. Measured with immunoSEQ multiplex PCR; TCRdb has only the in-frame clones, and not every one. For V, J and clone size, that table is used; D and trimming come from the DNA. The profile covers about 160,000 clones, with roughly 80% appearing a single time and 5.6% taken by the ten largest. The receptor's source is a woman aged 35 to 49 with acute COVID-19. Specimen: PBMCs or T cells enriched from blood (not recorded which).

This chain's CDR3 is CASSFGRETQYF. The CDR3 DNA reads TGTGCCAGCAGTTTTGGGCGAGAGACCCAGTACTTC. V gene TRBV12-3 or TRBV12-4 combines with J gene TRBJ2-5; D not certain. The CDR3 is 12 residues long. The V and J ends lost 3 bases and 4 bases respectively, with 6 bases between them.